This TCR beta chain was documented in a study of cytomegalovirus exposure and HLA in healthy donors. Study results and limitations: TCR sequences were mostly rare, though some public TCRs occurred in many donors. Near-uniform donor sequencing depth was presumed by presence/absence analyses.

With 60 Vbeta and 13 Jbeta primers, the PCR was carried out. The repertoire was sequenced with immunoSEQ multiplex PCR; TCRdb's copy has only in-frame clones and lacks some. The table shows around 120,000 clones, with under 80% occurring only once. V shed 1 base, J shed 2 bases, and the junction held 2 bases outside the gene matches. Germline V lookup: CDR1 SGHRS, CDR2 YFSETQ. The length of the CDR3 is 17 residues. Concerning this clone itself: Its specificity is not known.

This chain connects TRBV5-1 to TRBJ2-2; 13 bases are a match to TRBD2. Material: PBMCs. This clonotype was obtained from a man in his 60s in good health and CMV-seropositive. The CDR3 reads CASSLRTSGSNTGELFF. The CDR3 DNA sequence: TGCGCCAGCAGCTTGAGGACTAGCGGGAGCAACACCGGGGAGCTGTTTTTT.